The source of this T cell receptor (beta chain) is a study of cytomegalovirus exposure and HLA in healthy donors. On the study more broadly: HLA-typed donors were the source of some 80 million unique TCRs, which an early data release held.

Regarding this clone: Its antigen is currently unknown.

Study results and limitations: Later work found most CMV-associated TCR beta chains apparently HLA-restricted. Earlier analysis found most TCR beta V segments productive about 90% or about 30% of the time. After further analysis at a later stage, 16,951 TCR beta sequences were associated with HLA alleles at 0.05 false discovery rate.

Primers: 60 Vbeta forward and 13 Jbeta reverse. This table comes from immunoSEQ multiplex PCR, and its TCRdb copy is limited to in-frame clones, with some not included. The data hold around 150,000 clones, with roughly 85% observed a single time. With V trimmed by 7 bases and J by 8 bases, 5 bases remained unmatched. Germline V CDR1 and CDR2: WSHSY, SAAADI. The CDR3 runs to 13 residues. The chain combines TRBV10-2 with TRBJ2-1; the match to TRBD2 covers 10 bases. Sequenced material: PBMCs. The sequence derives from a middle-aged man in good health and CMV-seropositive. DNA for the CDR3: TGCGCCAGCATCAGCGGGAGGGCGTATGAGCAGTTCTTC. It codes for CASISGRAYEQFF.